This T cell receptor (beta chain) was captured by sequencing in a study of early T cells in non-severe SARS-CoV-2 infection. Trimming left V 5 bases short and J 8 bases short, with 15 bases between. The length of the CDR3 is 14 residues. Germline V gene data show CDR1 as SGHAT and CDR2 as FQNNGV. The library protocol tagged individual cDNA molecules with unique molecular identifiers. TCRdb fed the 5' RACE reads into MiXCR, producing one record per CDR3 protein. In the table there are 100,000 to 130,000 distinct CDR3 sequences, about an eighth of which are singletons. About this clonotype itself: The antigen is not known.

Findings of the study overall: A preference for anti-spike CD8 responses marked VDJdb matching, which missed private and CD4 specificities.

Material: whole blood. The sequence came from an adult who was a healthcare worker with PCR-confirmed SARS-CoV-2 infection or an uninfected control (not recorded which). This chain joins TRBV11-2 and TRBJ1-4; no definite D call. The CDR3 reads CASSPRGGGEKLFF. For the CDR3, the DNA is TGTGCCAGCAGCCCCCGTGGCGGTGGGGAAAAACTGTTTTTT.